Listed here are 15 T cell receptor beta chains from one sample, sequenced in a study of T cells in Graves' hyperthyroidism and ophthalmopathy. There were TCR beta CDR3 regions amplified from RNA transcripts. HTBI primers drove first-round RT-PCR of the TCR CDR3. Each CDR3 protein is one row after TCRdb ran MiXCR on the multiplex PCR reads. The repertoire holds 700,000 or so distinct CDR3 sequences, with about a sixth as singletons. Material for sequencing was blood. These TCRs come from a man between 18 and 29 years old with Graves' hyperthyroidism.

This clonotype has a handful of counts. CDR3 protein: CASSLSGTGPPYGYTF. The CDR3, as DNA: TGTGCCAGCAGCTTAAGCGGGACAGGTCCCCCCTATGGCTACACCTTC. The gene calls are TRBV11-3 and TRBJ1-2, with 8 bases fitting TRBD1. V gave up 2 bases and J gave up 4 bases; unmatched junction bases: 9. Germline V gene sequence: CDR1 SGHNT, CDR2 YENEEA. The CDR3 has 16 amino acids.

This clonotype was observed many times. This chain uses TRBV18 with TRBJ2-2; D possibly corresponds to TRBD2 (6 bases). V was cut by 4 bases and J by 0 bases, with 9 bases left in between. CDR1 is KGHSH and CDR2 is LQKENI in the germline V gene. The length of the CDR3 is 15 residues. This chain's CDR3 is CASSLGTPNTGELFF. The DNA for the CDR3 is TGTGCCAGCTCACTCGGGACTCCGAACACCGGGGAGCTGTTTTTT.

The V and J genes are TRBV3-1 and TRBJ2-1; 9 bases match TRBD1. Germline lookup yields CDR1 LGHDT and CDR2 YNNKEL (reference sequence). The V segment lost 6 bases and the J segment 7 bases; nucleotides outside the gene matches: 7. The CDR3 covers 14 residues. DNA for the CDR3: TGTGCCAGCAGAGGGGACAGGGAGCGGAATGAGCAGTTCTTC. It yields the protein CASRGDRERNEQFF.

V usage is TRBV29-1 and J usage is TRBJ2-1; 11 bases are a match to TRBD2. Per the germline V gene, CDR1 is SQVTM and CDR2 is ANQGSEA. Trimming cost V 0 bases and J 1 base; bases outside gene matches: 11. The CDR3 runs to 19 residues. CDR3 nucleotide sequence: TGCAGCGTTGAAGATCCCACTAGCGGGAGAGGGGGATCCTACAATGAGCAGTTCTTC. Protein: CSVEDPTSGRGGSYNEQFF.

The J gene is TRBJ1-4, the V gene TRBV20-1; D ambiguous. The germline V and J ends were trimmed by 5 bases and 0 bases, with 7 bases remaining between them. Germline CDR1 DFQATT, CDR2 SNEGSKA (reference sequence). The CDR3 has 13 amino acids. This CDR3 reads CSAPRSTNEKLFF. In DNA, the CDR3 is TGCAGTGCTCCGAGATCAACTAATGAAAAACTGTTTTTT.

In its sample, this clonotype was seen a few times. The chain combines TRBV6-2 or TRBV6-3 with TRBJ1-1; D ambiguous. The length of the CDR3 is 14 residues. Germline assignment: CDR1 MNHEY and CDR2 SVGEGT. The ends were cut back, 1 base at V and 2 bases at J, with 8 bases in the middle. The CDR3 here is CASSYLTENTEAFF. CDR3 coding DNA: TGTGCCAGCAGTTACTTGACGGAAAACACTGAAGCTTTCTTT.

This clonotype was recorded at least ten times. This sequence joins TRBV27 and TRBJ2-3; 11 nucleotides line up with TRBD2. The germline gives CDR1 MNHEY, CDR2 SMNVEV (reference sequence). V lost 4 bases to trimming and J lost 1 base; unmatched junction nucleotides: 4. CDR3 length: 16 residues. For the CDR3, the DNA is TGTGCCAGCAGTTCCCTAGCGGGAGGAGGCACAGATACGCAGTATTTT. Translation gives CASSSLAGGGTDTQYF.

This clonotype was seen ten or more times. The CDR3 DNA sequence: TGTGCCAGCTCACCCCCCTCACGGGGCTACACCTTC. Translated: CASSPPSRGYTF. The rearrangement links TRBV18 to TRBJ1-2; no firm D call. Deletions cut 3 bases from V and 8 bases from J, with 10 bases between. CDR1 KGHSH and CDR2 LQKENI come from the germline V gene. There are 12 residues in the CDR3.

This clonotype was observed at least ten times. The chain uses TRBV7-9 and TRBJ2-3; 8 bases align to TRBD1. V was clipped by 5 bases and J by 2 bases; unmatched bases: 12. Per germline, CDR1 SEHNR and CDR2 FQNEAQ (reference sequence). CDR3 length: 17 amino acids. CDR3: CASSPPSGQDYTDTQYF. CDR3 DNA: TGTGCCAGCAGCCCTCCCTCGGGACAGGATTACACAGATACGCAGTATTTT. The whole variable domain, remainder taken from reference TRBV7-9 and TRBJ2-3, is DTGVSQNPRHKITKRGQNVTFRCDPISEHNRLYWYRQTLGQGPEFLTYFQNEAQLEKSRLLSDRFSAERPKGSFSTLEIQRTEQGDSAMYLCASSPPSGQDYTDTQYFGPGTRLTVL.

This clonotype was seen many times. The rearrangement uses TRBV12-3 or TRBV12-4 and TRBJ2-3, with D tentatively TRBD1 (6 bases). The CDR3 runs 14 residues. Between the trimmed V and J ends, which lost 6 bases and 4 bases, there was a span of 14 bases. In DNA, the CDR3 is TGTGCCAGCAGAGCGAGACAGGCCCCAGATACGCAGTATTTT. As protein: CASRARQAPDTQYF.

In this sample, this clonotype turned up many times. CDR3 loop: CASSPHRTSVGTQYF. In nucleotides, the CDR3 is TGTGCCAGCAGTCCGCATCGGACTAGCGTGGGTACGCAGTATTTT. The chain joins TRBV28 to TRBJ2-3; 9 bases align to TRBD2. V lost 5 bases to trimming and J lost 8 bases; unmatched junction nucleotides: 11. Germline V gene data show CDR1 as MDHEN and CDR2 as SYDVKM. The CDR3 extends over 15 amino acids.

This clonotype was picked up many times. J is TRBJ2-1 and V is TRBV2; 11 bases are shared with TRBD2. CDR3 length equals 15 residues. Germline V gene lookup returns CDR1 SNHLY and CDR2 FYNNEI. V lost 11 bases and J lost 1; bases outside the gene matches: 7. CDR3 nucleotides: TGTGCCTCCGGGACTAGCGGACCATCCTACAATGAGCAGTTCTTC. This sequence encodes CASGTSGPSYNEQFF.

V gene TRBV6-6 combines with J gene TRBJ2-1; 9 bases map to TRBD2. The trim removed 0 bases at V and 6 bases at J, leaving 3 bases unmatched. This CDR3 is built from 15 residues. Looked up from germline, CDR1 is MNHNY and CDR2 is SVGAGI (reference sequence). The CDR3 protein is CASSYSLAGSNEQFF. In DNA form, the CDR3 reads TGTGCCAGCAGTTACTCGCTAGCGGGGAGCAATGAGCAGTTCTTC.

This clonotype came up many times. The chain couples TRBV2 to TRBJ2-7, with D maybe TRBD2 (6 bases). The CDR3 spans 13 residues. CDR1 and CDR2 from the germline V gene are SNHLY and FYNNEI. V gave up 2 bases and J gave up 5 bases, with 10 bases separating them. CDR3 in DNA: TGTGCCAGCAGTGAATGGCCGGGGGACGAGCAGTACTTC. It specifies CASSEWPGDEQYF.

This clonotype has a count of ten or more. CDR3 bases: TGTGCCAGCAGTGCCACTAGCGGGAGCACAGATACGCAGTATTTT. Translating gives CASSATSGSTDTQYF. The V gene is TRBV6-1, the J gene TRBJ2-3; 9 nucleotides align to TRBD2. This CDR3 has 15 amino acids. V dropped 4 bases and J dropped 0; count of bases not matched to a gene: 2. CDR1 MNHNS and CDR2 SASEGT come from the germline V gene.